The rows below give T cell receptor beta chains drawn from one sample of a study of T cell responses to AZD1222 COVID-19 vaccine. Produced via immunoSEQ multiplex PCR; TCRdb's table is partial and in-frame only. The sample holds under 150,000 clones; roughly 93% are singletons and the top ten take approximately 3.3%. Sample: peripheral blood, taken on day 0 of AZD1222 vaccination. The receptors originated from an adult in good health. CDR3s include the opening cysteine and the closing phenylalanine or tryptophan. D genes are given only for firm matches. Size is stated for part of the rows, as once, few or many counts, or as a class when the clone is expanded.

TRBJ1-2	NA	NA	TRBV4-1	CASSQREGVWDGYTF	TGCGCCAGCAGCCAAAGGGAGGGCGTATGGGATGGCTACACCTTC
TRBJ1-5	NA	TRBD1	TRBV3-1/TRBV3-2	CASSQEQGSQPQHF	TGTGCCAGCAGCCAAGAACAGGGGTCTCAGCCCCAGCATTTT
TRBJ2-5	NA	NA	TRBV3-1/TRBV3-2	CASSQDLGETQYF	TGTGCCAGCAGCCAAGATTTGGGCGAGACCCAGTACTTC
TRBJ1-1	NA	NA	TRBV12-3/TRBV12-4	CASSSRVKEAFF	TGTGCCAGCAGTTCCAGAGTGAAAGAAGCTTTCTTT
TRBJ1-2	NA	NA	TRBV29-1	CSVEGRLGYTF	TGCAGCGTTGAGGGCAGGCTTGGCTACACCTTC
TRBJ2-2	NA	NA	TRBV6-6	CASGLRGNTGELFF	TGTGCCAGCGGCCTAAGGGGTAACACCGGGGAGCTGTTTTTT
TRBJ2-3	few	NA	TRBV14	CASSGYRTDTQYF	TGTGCCAGCAGTGGGTACCGCACAGATACGCAGTATTTT
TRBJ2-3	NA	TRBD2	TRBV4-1	CASSQDGRGGSLDTQYF	TGCGCCAGCAGCCAAGATGGCCGCGGCGGGAGCCTAGATACGCAGTATTTT
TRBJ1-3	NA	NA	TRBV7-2	CASSWSGGSGNTIYF	TGTGCCAGCAGCTGGTCGGGGGGATCTGGAAACACCATATATTTT
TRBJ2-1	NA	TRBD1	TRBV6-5	CASNRGLGNEQFF	TGTGCCAGCAACAGGGGGCTGGGAAATGAGCAGTTCTTC
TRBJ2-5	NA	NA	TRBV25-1	CASSDHRETQYF	TGTGCCAGCAGTGATCACAGGGAGACCCAGTACTTC
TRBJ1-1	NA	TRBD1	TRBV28	CASRQSFGTGHTEAFF	TGTGCCAGCAGACAATCGTTCGGGACAGGGCATACTGAAGCTTTCTTT
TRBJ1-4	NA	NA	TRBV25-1	CASRVVGEKLFF	TGTGCCAGTAGGGTTGTCGGTGAAAAACTGTTTTTT
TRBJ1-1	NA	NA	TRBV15	CATSLTGTMNTEAFF	TGTGCCACCAGCTTAACCGGGACAATGAACACTGAAGCTTTCTTT
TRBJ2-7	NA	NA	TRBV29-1	CSVDPSDGKQYF	TGCAGCGTTGACCCCTCGGACGGGAAGCAGTACTTC
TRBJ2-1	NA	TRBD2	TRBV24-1	CATSDISGANYNEQFF	TGTGCCACCAGTGATATTAGCGGGGCCAACTACAATGAGCAGTTCTTC
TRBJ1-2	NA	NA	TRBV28	CASSLGRPLSYGYTF	TGTGCCAGCAGTTTAGGCAGGCCACTAAGCTATGGCTACACCTTC
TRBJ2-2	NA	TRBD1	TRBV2	CASSLQGQSGELFF	TGTGCCAGCAGCCTACAGGGGCAAAGCGGGGAGCTGTTTTTT
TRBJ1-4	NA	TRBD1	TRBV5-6	CASSLTRDRGIREKLFF	TGTGCCAGCAGCTTGACCCGGGACAGGGGAATAAGGGAAAAACTGTTTTTT
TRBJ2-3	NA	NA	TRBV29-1	CSVDWGDF	TGCAGCGTTGATTGGGGAGATTTT
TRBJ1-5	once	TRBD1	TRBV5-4	CASSLLAIWDRVFQPQHF	TGTGCCAGCAGCTTATTGGCGATTTGGGACAGGGTGTTCCAGCCCCAGCATTTT
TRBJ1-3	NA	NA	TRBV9	CASSRQGSGNTIYF	TGTGCCAGCAGCCGGCAGGGGTCTGGAAACACCATATATTTT
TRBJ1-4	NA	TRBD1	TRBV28	CASGRTGANEKLFF	TGTGCCAGCGGCAGGACAGGGGCTAATGAAAAACTGTTTTTT
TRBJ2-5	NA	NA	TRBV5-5	CASSLGAQGLQETQYF	TGTGCCAGCAGCCTCGGGGCACAGGGTCTTCAGGAGACCCAGTACTTC
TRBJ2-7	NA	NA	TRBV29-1	CSVMKSSYEQYF	TGCAGCGTTATGAAAAGTTCCTACGAGCAGTACTTC
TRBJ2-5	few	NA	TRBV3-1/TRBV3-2	CASSLTGGETQYF	TGTGCCAGCAGCCTTACAGGCGGCGAGACCCAGTACTTC
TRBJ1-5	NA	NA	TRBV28	CASSPIEPPQHF	TGTGCCAGCAGCCCAATAGAGCCGCCCCAGCATTTT
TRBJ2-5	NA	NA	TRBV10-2	CASSENTAAAETQYF	TGCGCCAGCAGTGAGAACACAGCGGCCGCGGAGACCCAGTACTTC
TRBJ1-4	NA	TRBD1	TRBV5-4	CASSLSGQGFEKLFF	TGTGCCAGCAGCTTGTCGGGACAGGGGTTTGAAAAACTGTTTTTT
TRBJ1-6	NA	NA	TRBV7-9	CASSLGDSPLHF	TGTGCCAGCAGCTTAGGGGACTCACCCCTCCACTTT
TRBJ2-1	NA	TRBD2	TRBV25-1	CASSDLAGSTSRNEQFF	TGTGCCAGCAGTGACCTAGCGGGGTCCACTTCGCGAAATGAGCAGTTCTTC
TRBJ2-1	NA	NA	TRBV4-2	CASSPQGSRLYNEQFF	TGTGCCAGCAGCCCGCAGGGGTCGCGCCTCTACAATGAGCAGTTCTTC
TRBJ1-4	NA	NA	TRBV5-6	CASSLYRVTNEKLFF	TGTGCCAGCAGCCTGTACAGGGTGACTAATGAAAAACTGTTTTTT
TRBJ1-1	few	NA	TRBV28	CASSFTRRAFF	TGTGCCAGCAGTTTCACCAGGAGAGCTTTCTTT
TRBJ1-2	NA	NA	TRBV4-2	CASSQEYTPSNYGYTF	TGTGCCAGCAGCCAAGAGTATACACCTTCTAACTATGGCTACACCTTC
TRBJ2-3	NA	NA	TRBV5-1	CASSLAGYTDTQYF	TGCGCCAGCAGCTTGGCAGGCTACACAGATACGCAGTATTTT
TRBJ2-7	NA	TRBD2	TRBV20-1	CSASAGGYPYEQYF	TGCAGTGCTAGTGCGGGAGGGTACCCCTACGAGCAGTACTTC
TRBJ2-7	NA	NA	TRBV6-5	CASSTAGEQYF	TGTGCCAGCAGTACCGCCGGGGAGCAGTACTTC
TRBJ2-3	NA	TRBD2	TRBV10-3	CAISESTGGPLTDTQYF	TGTGCCATCAGTGAGTCCACGGGAGGGCCTTTGACAGATACGCAGTATTTT
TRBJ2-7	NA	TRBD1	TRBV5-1	CASSTGTVTYEQYF	TGCGCCAGCAGCACCGGGACAGTTACCTACGAGCAGTACTTC
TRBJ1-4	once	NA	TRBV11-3	CASRDRKLFF	TGTGCCAGCAGGGACAGAAAACTGTTTTTT
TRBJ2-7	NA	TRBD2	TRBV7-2	CASSLQTRREGLEQYF	TGTGCCAGCAGCTTACAGACACGGCGGGAGGGGCTCGAGCAGTACTTC
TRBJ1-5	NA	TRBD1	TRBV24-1	CATSEKTGRNQPQHF	TGTGCCACCAGTGAAAAGACAGGGCGAAATCAGCCCCAGCATTTT
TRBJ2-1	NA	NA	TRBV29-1	CSVRGSASDYNEQFF	TGCAGCGTCCGGGGATCAGCGTCTGACTACAATGAGCAGTTCTTC
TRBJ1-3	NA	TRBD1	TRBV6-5	CASSTGASGNTIYF	TGTGCCAGCTCGACAGGGGCCTCTGGAAACACCATATATTTT
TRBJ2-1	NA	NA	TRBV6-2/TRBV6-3	CASSSTYNEQFF	TGTGCCAGCAGTTCGACCTACAATGAGCAGTTCTTC
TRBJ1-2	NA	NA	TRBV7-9	CASSAWFYGYTF	TGTGCCAGCAGCGCGTGGTTTTATGGCTACACCTTC
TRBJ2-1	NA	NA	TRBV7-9	CASSTRQVLSYNEQFF	TGTGCCAGCAGCACCCGACAGGTCCTCTCCTACAATGAGCAGTTCTTC